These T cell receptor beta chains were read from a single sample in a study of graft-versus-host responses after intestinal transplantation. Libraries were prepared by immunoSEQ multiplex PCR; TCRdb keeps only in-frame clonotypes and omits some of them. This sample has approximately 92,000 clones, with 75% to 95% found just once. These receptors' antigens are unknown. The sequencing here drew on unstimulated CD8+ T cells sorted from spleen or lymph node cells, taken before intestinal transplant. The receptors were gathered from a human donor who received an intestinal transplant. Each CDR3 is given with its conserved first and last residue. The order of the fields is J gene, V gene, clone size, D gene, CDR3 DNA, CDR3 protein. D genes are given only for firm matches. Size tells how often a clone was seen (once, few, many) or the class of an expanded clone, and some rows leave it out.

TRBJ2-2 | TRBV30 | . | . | TGTGCCTGGAGACCGATGACTCTTGACACCGGGGAGCTGTTTTTT | CAWRPMTLDTGELFF
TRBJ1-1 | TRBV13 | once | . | TGTGCCAGCAGCTATGCCCTGAACACTGAAGCTTTCTTT | CASSYALNTEAFF
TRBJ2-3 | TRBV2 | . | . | TGTGCCAGCAGTGATTCGGGAATAGGTGCAGATACGCAGTATTTT | CASSDSGIGADTQYF
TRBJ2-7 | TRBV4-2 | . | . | TGTGCCAGCAGCCAAGAACGCCGACTAGACTCCTACGAGCAGTACTTC | CASSQERRLDSYEQYF
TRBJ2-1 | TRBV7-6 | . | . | TGTGCCAGCAGCTTAGGGTACAATGAGCAGTTCTTC | CASSLGYNEQFF
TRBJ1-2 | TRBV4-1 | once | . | TGCGCCAGCAGCCAAGAGCCCGGAGCCAGCGGCTATGGCTACACCTTC | CASSQEPGASGYGYTF
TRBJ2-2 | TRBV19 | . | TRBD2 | TGTGCCAGTAGTATCGGACTAGCGGGGGGCTCCGGGGAGCTGTTTTTT | CASSIGLAGGSGELFF
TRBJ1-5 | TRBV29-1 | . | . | TGCAGCTACTCGGAGGAGGATAGCAATCAGCCCCAGCATTTT | CSYSEEDSNQPQHF
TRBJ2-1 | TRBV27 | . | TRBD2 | TGTGCCAGCAGTCCCGGGACTAGCGGGAGGTTCTCCTACAATGAGCAGTTCTTC | CASSPGTSGRFSYNEQFF
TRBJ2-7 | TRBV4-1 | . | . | TGCGCCAGCAGCCAAGTCCGGGGGGCCGGACGCTACGAGCAGTACTTC | CASSQVRGAGRYEQYF
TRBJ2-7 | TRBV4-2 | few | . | TGTGCCAGCAGCCAAGGGGTCCAAGCGGACTACGAGCAGTACTTC | CASSQGVQADYEQYF
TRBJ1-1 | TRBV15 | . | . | TGTGCCACCAGCAGAGATCGCCGGTGGCAGGTGGCGGAACTAGGTGAAGCTTTCTTT | CATSRDRRWQVAELGEAFF
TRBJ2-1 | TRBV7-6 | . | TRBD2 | TGTGCCAGCAGCTTATTGCTAAGCGGGGGGGCCCGGAGCTCCTACAATGAGCAGTTCTTC | CASSLLLSGGARSSYNEQFF